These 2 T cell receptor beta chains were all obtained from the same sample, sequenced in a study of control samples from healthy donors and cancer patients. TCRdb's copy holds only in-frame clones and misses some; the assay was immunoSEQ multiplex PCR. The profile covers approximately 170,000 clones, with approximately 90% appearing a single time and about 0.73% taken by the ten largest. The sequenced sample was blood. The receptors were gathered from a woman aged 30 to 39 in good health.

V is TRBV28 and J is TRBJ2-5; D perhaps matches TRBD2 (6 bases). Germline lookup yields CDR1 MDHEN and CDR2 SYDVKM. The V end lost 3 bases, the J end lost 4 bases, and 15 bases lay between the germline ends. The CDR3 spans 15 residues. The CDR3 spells CASSFGWRGTETQYF. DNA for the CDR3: TGTGCCAGCAGTTTCGGGTGGAGGGGTACAGAGACCCAGTACTTC.

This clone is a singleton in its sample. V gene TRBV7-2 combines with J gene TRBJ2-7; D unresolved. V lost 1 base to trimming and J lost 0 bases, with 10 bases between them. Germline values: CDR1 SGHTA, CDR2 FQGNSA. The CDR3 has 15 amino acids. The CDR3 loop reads CASSLGPGLSYEQYF. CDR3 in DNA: TGTGCCAGCAGCTTAGGACCGGGCCTCTCCTACGAGCAGTACTTC.